What follows is one T cell receptor (beta chain) and its context. Per the original methods: Nucleated cell counts were estimated from reference gene primer amplification. Method: immunoSEQ multiplex PCR; TCRdb's copy keeps in-frame clones and lacks some. V, J and clone size are those of that table, while D and trimming were read from the DNA. The sample shows approximately 300,000 clones, more than 75% of them seen only once. These data belong to a study of blood T cell repertoires in COVID-19. Study background: Sites across the United States, Italy and Spain contributed samples from acute and convalescent COVID-19. The cDNA or gDNA used as material had been derived from T cells, B-cell-depleted T cells, or PBMCs.

V gave up 5 bases and J gave up 4 bases, with 8 bases separating them. The CDR3 runs 11 residues. Germline V gives CDR1 DFQATT, CDR2 SNEGSKA (reference sequence). The clonotype was recovered from a woman aged 50 to 60 with acute or convalescent COVID-19. The sequencing sample was made of peripheral blood. The V call is TRBV20-1, the J call TRBJ2-5; D gene unclear. The CDR3 region is CSAFNIETQYF. The CDR3 nucleotides read TGCAGTGCTTTTAATATAGAGACCCAGTACTTC.